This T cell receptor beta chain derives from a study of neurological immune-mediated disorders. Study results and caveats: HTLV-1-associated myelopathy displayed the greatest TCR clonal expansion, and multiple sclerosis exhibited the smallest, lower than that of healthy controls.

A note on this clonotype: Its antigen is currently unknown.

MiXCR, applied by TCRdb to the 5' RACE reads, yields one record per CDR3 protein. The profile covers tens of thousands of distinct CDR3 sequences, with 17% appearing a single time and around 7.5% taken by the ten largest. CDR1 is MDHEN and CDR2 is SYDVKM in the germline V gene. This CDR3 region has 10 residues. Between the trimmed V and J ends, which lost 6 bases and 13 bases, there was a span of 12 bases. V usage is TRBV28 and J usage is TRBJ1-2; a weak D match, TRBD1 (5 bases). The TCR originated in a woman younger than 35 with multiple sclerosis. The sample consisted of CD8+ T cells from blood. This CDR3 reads CASSLGGGTF. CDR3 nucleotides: TGTGCCAGCAGCCTGGGGGGAGGCACCTTC.